These 31 T cell receptor beta chains came from one sample sequenced in a study of blood T cell repertoires in COVID-19. Clones were read by immunoSEQ multiplex PCR, and TCRdb kept only the in-frame ones, dropping some. The repertoire consists of some 250,000 clones, with roughly 82% occurring once and the leading ten covering roughly an eighth. The sequenced sample was peripheral blood. The receptors here all came from a man at least 80 years old with acute or convalescent COVID-19.

The chain combines TRBV7-2 with TRBJ2-5; possibly TRBD2 for D (7 bases). CDR1 SGHTA and CDR2 FQGNSA come from the germline V gene. CDR3 size: 15 residues. V dropped 5 bases and J dropped 1 base, with 14 bases sitting between them. The CDR3 here is CASSKNGGLQETQYF. The CDR3 region has the DNA TGTGCCAGCAGCAAAAACGGGGGGCTCCAAGAGACCCAGTACTTC. The whole variable domain, remainder taken from reference TRBV7-2 and TRBJ2-5, is GAGVSQSPSNKVTEKGKDVELRCDPISGHTALYWYRQSLGQGLEFLIYFQGNSAPDKSGLPSDRFSAERTGGSVSTLTIQRTQQEDSAVYLCASSKNGGLQETQYFGPGTRLLVL.

The CDR3 loop reads CASSGPGQNQPQHF. CDR3 DNA: TGTGCCAGCAGTGGGCCGGGACAGAATCAGCCCCAGCATTTT. V gene TRBV27 combines with J gene TRBJ1-5; 7 nucleotides align to TRBD1. V was clipped by 5 bases and J by 4 bases; unmatched bases: 5. This CDR3 is 14 amino acids long. The germline V gene has CDR1 MNHEY and CDR2 SMNVEV (reference sequence).

This clone was found once. The chain combines TRBV19 with TRBJ2-1; 11 nucleotides line up with TRBD1. The CDR3 spans 17 residues. Germline CDR1 reads LNHDA; CDR2 reads SQIVND (reference sequence). J was trimmed by 5 bases and V by 3 bases; bases with no gene match: 9. DNA of the CDR3: TGTGCCAGTAGTATTCATCCCGGGACAGGGGGAAACAATGAGCAGTTCTTC. Amino acids: CASSIHPGTGGNNEQFF.

This clone was counted only a few times. The CDR3 nucleotides are TGTGCCAGCTCAGGTTCCATGGCAGAGACCCAGTACTTC. Protein sequence: CASSGSMAETQYF. The chain combines TRBV18 with TRBJ2-5; D is unresolved. Trimming shortened V by 5 bases and J by 4 bases, and 11 bases separated the two germline ends. The CDR3 runs 13 residues. The germline CDR1 and CDR2 sequences are KGHSH and LQKENI.

The gene calls are TRBV19 and TRBJ2-7, with 9 bases aligning to TRBD1. The V segment lost 5 bases and the J segment 4 bases; nucleotides outside the gene matches: 9. The germline gives CDR1 LNHDA, CDR2 SQIVND (reference sequence). The length of the CDR3 is 15 residues. CDR3 sequence reads: CASSSLGTGIYEQYF. The CDR3 DNA reads TGTGCCAGTAGTTCCCTTGGGACAGGGATTTACGAGCAGTACTTC.

The chain carries TRBV3-1 (or the pseudogene TRBV3-2) and TRBJ1-1, with D possibly being TRBD1 (6 bases). The ends were cut back, 7 bases at V and 1 base at J, with 13 bases in the middle. The germline CDR1 and CDR2 sequences are LGHDT and YNNKEL (reference sequence). This CDR3 has 14 amino acids. CDR3 DNA sequence: TGTGCCAGCACCTCGGGACATTCGAACACTGAAGCTTTCTTT. This sequence encodes CASTSGHSNTEAFF.

For the CDR3, the DNA is TGTGCCAGTAGTATCGGGAGGAGAGTATTAGGGGAGCTGTTTTTT. This encodes CASSIGRRVLGELFF. This chain links TRBV19 with TRBJ2-2; the match to TRBD2 covers 7 bases. The CDR3 length is 15 residues. With 3 bases clipped from V and 8 bases from J, the junction kept 9 bases outside the gene matches. The germline CDR1 and CDR2 sequences are LNHDA and SQIVND (reference sequence).

This clone was detected once. V gene TRBV29-1 combines with J gene TRBJ2-1, with 11 bases aligning to TRBD2. The V segment lost 6 bases and the J segment 8 bases; nucleotides outside the gene matches: 9. This CDR3 is 14 amino acids long. CDR1 is SQVTM and CDR2 is ANQGSEA in the germline V gene. CDR3 residues: CSVETSGKIHEQFF. The CDR3 DNA is TGCAGCGTGGAGACTAGCGGGAAAATCCATGAGCAGTTCTTC.

The V gene is TRBV4-3, the J gene TRBJ1-1; no clear D gene. CDR1 is LGHNA, CDR2 YSLEER, per germline. This CDR3 comprises 14 residues. Trimming took 0 bases from V and 1 from J, leaving 6 bases between them. CDR3 bases: TGCGCCAGCAGCCAAGATAACAGGAACACTGAAGCTTTCTTT. Amino acid sequence: CASSQDNRNTEAFF.

The chain recombines TRBV3-1 (or the pseudogene TRBV3-2) with TRBJ1-1, with D tentatively TRBD1 (6 bases). The V end was cut by 4 bases, the J end by 1 base, with 10 bases between. The germline V gene has CDR1 LGHDT and CDR2 YNNKEL (reference sequence). This CDR3 spans 14 amino acids. This CDR3 is CASSRGQPNTEAFF. CDR3 sequence (DNA): TGTGCCAGCAGCCGTGGACAGCCGAACACTGAAGCTTTCTTT.

V is TRBV5-1 and J is TRBJ2-3, with 11 nucleotides matching TRBD2. CDR3 length equals 16 residues. From germline, CDR1 is SGHRS and CDR2 YFSETQ. J was trimmed by 1 base and V by 3 bases; bases with no gene match: 4. Here the CDR3 DNA reads TGCGCCAGCAGCTCATTACTAGCGGGGGGCACAGATACGCAGTATTTT. Translation gives CASSSLLAGGTDTQYF. Complete variable domain (other parts from reference TRBV5-1 and TRBJ2-3): KAGVTQTPRYLIKTRGQQVTLSCSPISGHRSVSWYQQTPGQGLQFLFEYFSETQRNKGNFPGRFSGRQFSNSRSEMNVSTLELGDSALYLCASSSLLAGGTDTQYFGPGTRLTVL.

This chain joins TRBV7-2 and TRBJ2-3, with TRBD1 matching over 11 bases. This CDR3 comprises 14 residues. Germline CDR1 is SGHTA and CDR2 is FQGNSA. The J segment lost 10 bases and the V segment lost 5 bases, leaving 8 bases of the junction unmatched. CDR3 coding DNA: TGTGCCAGCAGCGCGGACAGGGGGCTGTATGCGCAGTATTTT. Translated: CASSADRGLYAQYF. The whole variable domain, remainder taken from reference TRBV7-2 and TRBJ2-3, is GAGVSQSPSNKVTEKGKDVELRCDPISGHTALYWYRQSLGQGLEFLIYFQGNSAPDKSGLPSDRFSAERTGGSVSTLTIQRTQQEDSAVYLCASSADRGLYAQYFGPGTRLTVL.

V and J are TRBV19 and TRBJ2-1, with D possibly TRBD1 on 6 matching bases. In germline, CDR1 is LNHDA, CDR2 SQIVND (reference sequence). This CDR3 has 16 amino acids. Trimming took 5 bases from V and 2 from J, leaving 16 bases between them. This CDR3 reads CASSDRTKPTYNEQFF. The CDR3 region has the DNA TGTGCCAGTAGTGACAGGACAAAGCCTACCTACAATGAGCAGTTCTTC.

This clone was seen more than once but under ten times. The rearrangement uses TRBV6-2 or TRBV6-3 and TRBJ1-3; D uncertain. V lost 0 bases to trimming and J lost 4 bases, with 10 bases between them. Germline CDR1 reads MNHEY; CDR2 reads SVGEGT. The CDR3 is made up of 15 amino acids. The CDR3 sequence: CASSYSRGFGNTIYF. In DNA, the CDR3 is TGTGCCAGCAGTTACTCGAGAGGGTTCGGAAACACCATATATTTT.

The chain carries TRBV7-3 and TRBJ2-3, with 8 bases fitting TRBD1. The CDR3 runs to 16 residues. The V segment lost 5 bases and the J segment 0 bases; nucleotides outside the gene matches: 7. Germline CDR1 SGHTA, CDR2 FQGTGA. The CDR3 spells CASSQRQGRSTDTQYF. CDR3 sequence (DNA): TGTGCCAGCAGCCAAAGACAGGGGCGGAGCACAGATACGCAGTATTTT. Complete variable domain (other parts from reference TRBV7-3 and TRBJ2-3): GAGVSQTPSNKVTEKGKYVELRCDPISGHTALYWYRQSLGQGPEFLIYFQGTGAADDSGLPNDRFFAVRPEGSVSTLKIQRTERGDSAVYLCASSQRQGRSTDTQYFGPGTRLTVL.

The rearrangement joins TRBV4-2 to TRBJ2-1; TRBD1 agrees at 8 bases. Germline CDR1 is LGHNA and CDR2 is YNFKEQ. The CDR3 totals 13 residues. V gave up 3 bases and J gave up 7 bases; unmatched junction bases: 2. This CDR3 is CASSHRGQNEQFF. The CDR3 DNA reads as TGTGCCAGCAGCCACAGGGGGCAAAATGAGCAGTTCTTC.

Only one count was recorded for this clone. The rearrangement uses TRBV28 and TRBJ1-4; 7 nucleotides agree with TRBD1. Germline CDR1 MDHEN, CDR2 SYDVKM. CDR3 length equals 14 residues. The V gene end was trimmed by 6 bases and the J gene end by 8 bases; junction bases not matched to a gene: 9. CDR3 in amino acids: CASSPTGRTEKLFF. The CDR3 region has the DNA TGTGCCAGCAGCCCGACAGGGCGGACGGAAAAACTGTTTTTT.

The V and J genes are TRBV28 and TRBJ2-7; 7 nucleotides align to TRBD1. The germline CDR1 and CDR2 sequences are MDHEN and SYDVKM. This CDR3 is built from 13 residues. J gave up 2 bases and V 6 bases, and 4 bases lay outside the gene matches. The CDR3 DNA is TGTGCCAGCAGGCTCGACAGGGCCTACGAGCAGTACTTC. It codes for CASRLDRAYEQYF.

This sequence joins TRBV6-6 and TRBJ1-5; TRBD1 matches 8 bases. In germline, CDR1 is MNHNY, CDR2 SVGAGI (reference sequence). The trim removed 6 bases at V and 5 bases at J, leaving 6 bases unmatched. The CDR3 has 14 residues. CDR3 protein: CASSLDRGHQPQHF. CDR3 DNA sequence: TGTGCCAGCAGCCTCGACAGGGGCCATCAGCCCCAGCATTTT.

The rearrangement links TRBV18 to TRBJ1-2; D gene ambiguous. Trimming pared 3 bases from V and 8 bases from J, leaving 13 bases between. Looked up from germline, CDR1 is KGHSH and CDR2 is LQKENI. The CDR3 has 13 amino acids. The CDR3 reads CASSPRHSEGYTF. CDR3 DNA: TGTGCCAGCTCACCGAGACACTCTGAAGGCTACACCTTC.

For the CDR3, the DNA is TGTGCCAGCGGCCTAGGGACAGGGGGACAGCCCCAGCATTTT. Amino acids: CASGLGTGGQPQHF. The rearrangement uses TRBV28 and TRBJ1-5, with TRBD1 matching over 11 bases. The germline gives CDR1 MDHEN, CDR2 SYDVKM. This CDR3 is built from 14 residues. Germline trimming cut 8 bases from V and 7 bases from J; bases unmatched to any gene: 7.

V gene TRBV4-3 combines with J gene TRBJ1-3, with 7 bases matching TRBD1. Losses at the gene ends were 0 bases for V and 4 bases for J; bases not matched to a gene: 3. Germline V gene lookup returns CDR1 LGHNA and CDR2 YSLEER. The CDR3 has 15 amino acids. CDR3 loop: CASSQDRTGGNTIYF. The CDR3 DNA follows: TGCGCCAGCAGCCAAGATCGGACAGGAGGAAACACCATATATTTT.

The chain uses TRBV28 and TRBJ1-1; D gene ambiguous. V was clipped by 6 bases and J by 1 base, with 15 bases between them. CDR3 length: 15 residues. Germline V gives CDR1 MDHEN, CDR2 SYDVKM. The CDR3, as DNA: TGTGCCAGCAGGGCCCCGGGGAAGCCGAACACTGAAGCTTTCTTT. This gives the protein CASRAPGKPNTEAFF.

This clone was recorded once. The rearrangement links TRBV7-2 to TRBJ1-2, with TRBD1 identical over 10 bases. The CDR3 has 15 amino acids. CDR1 SGHTA and CDR2 FQGNSA come from the germline V gene. V gave up 7 bases and J gave up 4 bases; unmatched junction bases: 9. The CDR3 is CASKPGTGVVYGYTF. In nucleotides, the CDR3 is TGTGCCAGCAAACCCGGGACAGGGGTTGTCTATGGCTACACCTTC.

This rearrangement joins TRBV6-5 to TRBJ2-2; 9 positions agree with TRBD2. CDR1 is MNHEY and CDR2 is SVGAGI in the germline V gene. The ends lost 4 bases at V and 7 bases at J; junction bases unmatched: 10. The CDR3 totals 16 residues. The CDR3 reads CASSSPKGLAIGELFF. As DNA, the CDR3 is TGTGCCAGCAGTTCGCCAAAGGGACTAGCTATCGGGGAGCTGTTTTTT.

V is TRBV4-2 and J is TRBJ2-3, with TRBD2 matching 7 bases. CDR1 and CDR2 (germline): LGHNA, YNFKEQ. This CDR3 contains 16 residues. J gave up 1 base and V 0 bases, and 4 bases lay outside the gene matches. For the CDR3, the DNA is TGTGCCAGCAGCCAAGATAAAAGCGGGGGCACAGATACGCAGTATTTT. This encodes CASSQDKSGGTDTQYF.

This clone was seen a few times. The genes are TRBV29-1 and TRBJ1-1; D not resolved. The germline V gene has CDR1 SQVTM and CDR2 ANQGSEA. The CDR3 loop spans 12 amino acids. V was shortened by 4 bases and J by 6 bases, with 12 bases between the two germline ends. This chain's CDR3 is CSVAGTVSEAFF. The CDR3 DNA follows: TGCAGCGTTGCGGGAACAGTCTCTGAAGCTTTCTTT.

This rearrangement joins TRBV14 to TRBJ2-7; perhaps TRBD2 as D (5 bases). Trimming pared 3 bases from V and 0 bases from J, leaving 12 bases between. The CDR3 contains 15 residues. CDR1 and CDR2 (germline): SGHDN, FVKESK. The chain's CDR3 is CASSQPGVGSYEQYF. DNA for the CDR3: TGTGCCAGCAGCCAGCCCGGGGTCGGCTCCTACGAGCAGTACTTC.

V gene TRBV5-4 combines with J gene TRBJ1-6; D is perhaps TRBD1 (6 bases). Germline values: CDR1 SGHNT, CDR2 YYREEE (reference sequence). The ends were cut back, 3 bases at V and 6 bases at J, with 13 bases in the middle. This CDR3 has 15 amino acids. DNA for the CDR3: TGTGCCAGCAGCTGGGGCGGGGGCACTAATTCACCCCTCCACTTT. Translation: CASSWGGGTNSPLHF.

The chain combines TRBV19 with TRBJ2-2; possible D gene TRBD2, 5 bases. Germline V gene data show CDR1 as LNHDA and CDR2 as SQIVND (reference sequence). The length of the CDR3 is 15 residues. V shed 5 bases and J shed 2 bases, with 12 bases lying between them. The CDR3 is CASSDPGVNTGELFF. The CDR3 region has the DNA TGTGCCAGTAGTGATCCCGGGGTTAACACCGGGGAGCTGTTTTTT. Supplemented by reference TRBV19 and TRBJ2-2, the full variable domain reads DGGITQSPKYLFRKEGQNVTLSCEQNLNHDAMYWYRQDPGQGLRLIYYSQIVNDFQKGDIAEGYSVSREKKESFPLTVTSAQKNPTAFYLCASSDPGVNTGELFFGEGSRLTVL.

The CDR3 DNA is TGCGCCAGCAGCTTGCAGGGACAGCCGAACACCGGGGAGCTGTTTTTT. It specifies CASSLQGQPNTGELFF. The rearrangement links TRBV5-1 to TRBJ2-2, with 7 bases aligning to TRBD1. The CDR3 is 16 residues long. In germline, CDR1 is SGHRS, CDR2 YFSETQ. J lost 0 bases, V lost 1 base, and 3 bases had no gene match.